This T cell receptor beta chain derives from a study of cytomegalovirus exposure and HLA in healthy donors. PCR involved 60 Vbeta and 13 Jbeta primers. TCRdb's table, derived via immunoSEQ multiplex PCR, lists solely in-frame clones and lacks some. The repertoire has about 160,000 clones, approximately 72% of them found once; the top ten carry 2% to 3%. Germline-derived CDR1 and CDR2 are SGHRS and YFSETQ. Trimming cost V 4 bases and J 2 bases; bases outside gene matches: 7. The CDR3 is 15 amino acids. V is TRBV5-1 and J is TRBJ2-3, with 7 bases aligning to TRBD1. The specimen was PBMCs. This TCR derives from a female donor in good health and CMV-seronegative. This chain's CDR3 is CASSNRDRYTDTQYF. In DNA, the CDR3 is TGCGCCAGCAGCAACCGGGACAGATACACAGATACGCAGTATTTT.